The 8 T cell receptor beta chains given below trace back to one sample, sequenced in a study of spatial heterogeneity in lung cancer. Indicated time point: sample taken at primary tumor resection. These receptors lack a known antigen. TCRdb reprocessed the 5' RACE reads via MiXCR and lists one record per CDR3 protein. The sample has over 10,000 distinct CDR3 sequences; 4.5% to 5.5% are singletons. Study results and caveats: Mutation counts in tumors were tracked by counts of expanded intratumoral alpha and beta TCRs.

This specimen was lung tumor tissue, taken at surgery. The receptor source for this set is a male donor with early-stage non-small cell lung cancer.

The genes are TRBV5-5 and TRBJ1-6, with a weak D call TRBD1 (5 bases). Germline values: CDR1 SGHKS, CDR2 YYEKEE (reference sequence). V shed 4 bases and J shed 8 bases, with 13 bases lying between them. CDR3 length: 14 amino acids. CDR3 DNA: TGTGCCAGCAGCGTGGGACGGTTAGATTCACCCCTCCACTTT. Residues: CASSVGRLDSPLHF.

At least ten counts were recorded for this clonotype. In nucleotides, the CDR3 is TGCGCCAGCAGCCAAGACAGGGGGTTTAACACCGGGGAGCTGTTTTTT. Protein sequence: CASSQDRGFNTGELFF. The chain employs TRBV4-3 and TRBJ2-2; 7 bases agree with TRBD1. The CDR3 length is 16 residues. The V gene end was trimmed by 0 bases and the J gene end by 2 bases; junction bases not matched to a gene: 3. CDR1 is LGHNA and CDR2 is YSLEER in the germline V gene.

The sample holds many counts of this clonotype. This chain connects TRBV5-4 to TRBJ1-1; D unresolved. V was clipped by 0 bases and J by 5 bases, with 14 bases between them. The germline V gene has CDR1 SGHNT and CDR2 YYREEE (reference sequence). The CDR3 is 15 amino acids. CDR3 amino acids: CASSLGAGGRTEAFF. The CDR3 DNA follows: TGTGCCAGCAGCTTGGGGGCGGGAGGGAGGACTGAAGCTTTCTTT.

This clonotype has ten or more counts. V and J are TRBV5-6 and TRBJ1-2, with 7 bases aligning to TRBD1. Trimming removed 1 base from V and 7 bases from J; junction bases left unmatched: 7. Germline CDR1 and CDR2: SGHDT and YYEEEE. CDR3 size: 14 residues. For the CDR3, the DNA is TGTGCCAGCAGCTTGTATCCAGGGGGGGCTGGCTACACCTTC. Translating it yields CASSLYPGGAGYTF.

There are a few counts of this clonotype. The chain recombines TRBV5-1 with TRBJ1-1; the D is unclear. Trimming shortened V by 4 bases and J by 2 bases, and 12 bases separated the two germline ends. The CDR3 totals 14 residues. Germline CDR1 is SGHRS and CDR2 is YFSETQ. DNA of the CDR3: TGCGCCAGCAGCCCGGCGGGGAGAAACACTGAAGCTTTCTTT. It translates to CASSPAGRNTEAFF. The full variable domain, completed using reference TRBV5-1 and TRBJ1-1, is KAGVTQTPRYLIKTRGQQVTLSCSPISGHRSVSWYQQTPGQGLQFLFEYFSETQRNKGNFPGRFSGRQFSNSRSEMNVSTLELGDSALYLCASSPAGRNTEAFFGQGTRLTVV.

This clonotype was observed at least ten times. The chain links TRBV11-2 to TRBJ2-3; a possible D gene is TRBD1 (5 bases). Germline CDR1 and CDR2: SGHAT and FQNNGV. Between the trimmed V and J ends, which lost 5 bases and 2 bases, there was a span of 11 bases. The CDR3 runs 14 residues. CDR3 in DNA: TGTGCCAGCAGCAGGGGCCCCATCACAGATACGCAGTATTTT. It yields the protein CASSRGPITDTQYF.

There are many counts of this clonotype. This rearrangement joins TRBV20-1 to TRBJ1-1; 8 positions agree with TRBD1. CDR3 size: 13 residues. Germline assignment: CDR1 DFQATT and CDR2 SNEGSKA (reference sequence). V shed 5 bases, J shed 3 bases, and the junction held 5 bases outside the gene matches. CDR3 coding DNA: TGCAGTGCTGCAGGGGGCGGGTACACTGAAGCTTTCTTT. It is translated as CSAAGGGYTEAFF.

By sample share, this clonotype is medium-sized. V gene TRBV6-2 or TRBV6-3 combines with J gene TRBJ2-7, with D perhaps TRBD2 (6 bases). The CDR3 has 15 amino acids. V dropped 6 bases and J dropped 0 bases, with 15 bases sitting between them. Germline loops: CDR1 MNHEY, CDR2 SVGEGT. The CDR3 loop reads CASRTGTSSSYEQYF. The CDR3, as DNA: TGTGCCAGCAGAACCGGGACTTCAAGCTCCTACGAGCAGTACTTC.